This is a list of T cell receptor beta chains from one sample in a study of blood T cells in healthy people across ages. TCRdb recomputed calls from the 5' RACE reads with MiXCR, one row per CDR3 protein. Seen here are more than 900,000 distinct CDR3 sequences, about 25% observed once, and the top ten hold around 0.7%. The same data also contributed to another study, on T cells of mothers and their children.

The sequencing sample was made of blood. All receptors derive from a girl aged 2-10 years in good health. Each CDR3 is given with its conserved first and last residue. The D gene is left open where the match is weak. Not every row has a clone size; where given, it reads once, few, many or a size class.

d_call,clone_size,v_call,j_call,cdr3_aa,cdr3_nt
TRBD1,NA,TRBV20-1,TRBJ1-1,CSARGVTSAFF,TGCAGTGCCAGGGGGGTAACTTCAGCTTTCTTT
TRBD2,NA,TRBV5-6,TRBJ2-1,CASRREWENEQFF,TGTGCCAGCAGGCGGGAGTGGGAAAATGAGCAGTTCTTC
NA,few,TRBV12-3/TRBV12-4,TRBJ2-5,CASSVKGTQYF,TGTGCCAGCTCAGTCAAAGGGACCCAGTACTTC
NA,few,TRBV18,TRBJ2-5,CASSPVPRGTQYF,TGTGCCAGCTCACCCGTTCCTCGGGGGACCCAGTACTTC
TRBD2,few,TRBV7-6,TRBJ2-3,CASTIAGGPGDTQYF,TGTGCCAGCACCATAGCGGGAGGGCCGGGAGATACGCAGTATTTT
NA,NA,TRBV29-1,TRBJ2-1,CSVGAGSNEQFF,TGCAGCGTTGGGGCGGGGTCTAATGAGCAGTTCTTC
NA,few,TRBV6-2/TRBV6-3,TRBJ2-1,CASSQAESSYNEQFF,TGTGCCAGCAGTCAAGCTGAGAGCTCCTACAATGAGCAGTTCTTC
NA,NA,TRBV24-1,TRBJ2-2,CATKGTVNTGELFF,TGTGCCACCAAGGGGACCGTTAACACCGGGGAGCTGTTTTTT
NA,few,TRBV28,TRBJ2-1,CASRFRPDGEQFF,TGTGCCAGCAGATTCCGCCCGGACGGCGAGCAGTTCTTC
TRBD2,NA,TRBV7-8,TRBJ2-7,CASSLNYGLAGFTYEQYF,TGTGCCAGCAGCTTAAATTACGGACTAGCGGGCTTTACCTACGAGCAGTACTTC
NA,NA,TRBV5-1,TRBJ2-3,CASSGGGPADTQYF,TGCGCCAGCAGCGGAGGAGGGCCGGCAGATACGCAGTATTTT
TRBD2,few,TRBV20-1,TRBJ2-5,CSAPWEGLQETQYF,TGCAGTGCTCCCTGGGAGGGCCTCCAAGAGACCCAGTACTTC
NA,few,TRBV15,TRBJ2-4,CATSRELMLAKNIQYF,TGTGCCACCAGCAGAGAACTGATGCTAGCCAAAAACATTCAGTACTTC
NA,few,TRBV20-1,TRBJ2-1,CSARIDTDEQFF,TGCAGTGCTAGGATCGATACGGATGAGCAGTTCTTC
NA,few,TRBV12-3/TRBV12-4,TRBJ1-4,CASSLALTNEKLFF,TGTGCCAGCAGTTTAGCCCTGACTAATGAAAAACTGTTTTTT
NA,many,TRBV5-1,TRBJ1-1,CASSLGHQNTEAFF,TGCGCCAGCAGCTTGGGACACCAGAACACTGAAGCTTTCTTT
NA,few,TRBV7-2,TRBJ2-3,CASSLGPGTSRDTQYF,TGTGCCAGCAGCTTAGGCCCTGGGACTTCCCGAGATACGCAGTATTTT
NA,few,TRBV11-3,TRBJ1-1,CASSLPAVGGKEAFF,TGTGCCAGCAGCTTACCTGCCGTGGGGGGAAAAGAAGCCTTCTTT
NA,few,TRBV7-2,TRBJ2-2,CASSSTDGTGELFF,TGTGCCAGCAGCTCTACGGACGGCACCGGGGAGCTGTTTTTT
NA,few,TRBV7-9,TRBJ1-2,CASSLVEEIGYTF,TGTGCCAGCAGCTTGGTAGAGGAGATCGGCTACACCTTC
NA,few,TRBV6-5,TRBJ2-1,CASSYDVDNEQFF,TGTGCCAGCAGTTACGATGTCGACAATGAGCAGTTCTTC
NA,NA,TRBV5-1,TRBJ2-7,CASSLERVPYEQYF,TGCGCCAGCAGCTTGGAACGGGTCCCCTACGAGCAGTACTTC
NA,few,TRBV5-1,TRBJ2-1,CAGSLKDSYNEQFF,TGCGCCGGCAGCTTAAAAGACAGTTACAATGAGCAGTTCTTC
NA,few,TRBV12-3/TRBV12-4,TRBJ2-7,CASSRGRRGFSYEQYF,TGTGCCAGCAGCCGCGGACGTAGGGGGTTCTCCTACGAGCAGTACTTC
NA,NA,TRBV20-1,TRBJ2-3,CSAGTVDTDTQYF,TGCAGTGCGGGAACTGTGGACACAGATACGCAGTATTTT
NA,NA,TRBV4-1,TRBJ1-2,CASSHGPTYVGGYTF,TGCGCCAGCAGCCATGGACCCACCTATGTGGGTGGCTACACCTTC
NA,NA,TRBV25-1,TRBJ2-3,CASSGPDTAGHRFTDTQYF,TGTGCCAGCAGTGGACCAGATACAGCGGGACACCGATTCACAGATACGCAGTATTTT
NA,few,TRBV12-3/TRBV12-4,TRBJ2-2,CACSFGYNTGELFF,TGTGCCTGCAGTTTCGGGTATAACACCGGGGAGCTGTTTTTT
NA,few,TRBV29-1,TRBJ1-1,CSVSGRSNTEAFF,TGCAGCGTTTCTGGCAGGTCGAACACTGAAGCTTTCTTT
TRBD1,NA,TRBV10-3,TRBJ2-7,CAISGQGTNEQYF,TGTGCCATCAGTGGACAGGGTACCAACGAGCAGTACTTC
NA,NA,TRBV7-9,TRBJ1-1,CASTDWGAGDTEAFF,TGTGCCAGCACGGACTGGGGGGCGGGTGACACTGAAGCTTTCTTT
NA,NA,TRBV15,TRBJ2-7,CATSLRGLGSEQYF,TGTGCCACCAGCCTTAGGGGTCTAGGGAGCGAGCAGTACTTC
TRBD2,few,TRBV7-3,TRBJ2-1,CASSLTPRTSGRSYNEQFF,TGTGCCAGCAGCTTAACCCCACGGACTAGCGGGAGGTCTTACAATGAGCAGTTCTTC
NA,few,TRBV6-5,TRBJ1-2,CASSYFGPDYGYTF,TGTGCCAGCAGTTACTTTGGGCCGGACTATGGCTACACCTTC
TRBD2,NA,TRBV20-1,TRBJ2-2,CSAREPGLGLTGELFF,TGCAGTGCTAGAGAGCCGGGACTAGGATTAACCGGGGAGCTGTTTTTT
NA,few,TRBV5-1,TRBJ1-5,CASSPAPGDSNQPQHF,TGCGCCAGCAGCCCGGCCCCGGGGGATAGCAATCAGCCCCAGCATTTT
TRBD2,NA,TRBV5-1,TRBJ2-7,CASSLETSGGGEQYF,TGCGCCAGCAGCTTGGAGACTAGCGGGGGTGGTGAGCAGTACTTC
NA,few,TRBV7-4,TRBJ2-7,CASLPSPHGGEQYF,TGTGCCAGTTTGCCCAGTCCCCATGGGGGCGAGCAGTACTTC
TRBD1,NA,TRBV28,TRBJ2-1,CASRTDRVMFNEQFF,TGTGCCAGCAGGACGGACAGGGTCATGTTCAATGAGCAGTTCTTC
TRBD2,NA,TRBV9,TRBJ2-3,CASSVGGTTSTDTQYF,TGTGCCAGCAGCGTAGGAGGGACTACTAGCACAGATACGCAGTATTTT
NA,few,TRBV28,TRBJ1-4,CASRDHNEKLFF,TGTGCCAGCAGGGACCACAATGAAAAACTGTTTTTT
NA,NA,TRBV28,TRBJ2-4,CASSTAAGRLKNIQYF,TGTGCCAGCAGTACCGCCGCGGGACGGCTCAAAAACATTCAGTACTTC
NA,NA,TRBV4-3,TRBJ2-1,CASSQEGSLDDEQFF,TGCGCCAGCAGCCAAGAAGGGTCCCTAGACGATGAGCAGTTCTTC
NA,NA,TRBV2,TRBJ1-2,CASRLARAGRIYGYTF,TGTGCCAGCAGGCTAGCCAGGGCAGGACGGATCTATGGCTACACCTTC
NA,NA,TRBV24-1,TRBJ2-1,CATSDDAGTVNEQFF,TGTGCCACCAGTGATGATGCCGGGACTGTAAATGAGCAGTTCTTC
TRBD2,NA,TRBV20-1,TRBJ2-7,CSAREASGFSHEQYF,TGCAGTGCTAGAGAGGCTAGCGGGTTCTCCCACGAGCAGTACTTC
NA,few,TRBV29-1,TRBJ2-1,CSVDGQGWVAYNEQFF,TGCAGCGTTGACGGTCAGGGATGGGTTGCTTACAATGAGCAGTTCTTC
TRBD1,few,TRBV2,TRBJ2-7,CASSEDREAEQYF,TGTGCCAGCAGTGAGGACAGGGAAGCCGAGCAGTACTTC
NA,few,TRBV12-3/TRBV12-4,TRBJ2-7,CASSLSFRQTYYEQYF,TGTGCCAGCAGTTTATCCTTCCGACAGACTTACTACGAGCAGTACTTC
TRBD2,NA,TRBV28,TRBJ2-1,CASSPLAEVYNEQFF,TGTGCCAGCAGCCCACTAGCGGAGGTCTACAATGAGCAGTTCTTC
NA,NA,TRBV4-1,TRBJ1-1,CASNPDEEMSTEAFF,TGCGCCAGCAACCCCGATGAGGAGATGAGCACTGAAGCTTTCTTT
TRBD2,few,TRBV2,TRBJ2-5,CASSEQGAGVVETQYF,TGTGCCAGCAGTGAGCAGGGAGCGGGAGTCGTGGAGACCCAGTACTTC